This TCR beta chain was profiled in a study of control samples from healthy donors and cancer patients. CDR3 length equals 16 residues. Germline V gene lookup returns CDR1 SGHAT and CDR2 FQNNGV. V gave up 2 bases and J gave up 4 bases; unmatched junction bases: 6. The repertoire was sequenced with immunoSEQ multiplex PCR; TCRdb's copy has only in-frame clones and lacks some. The sample contains about 96,000 clones, 90% to 95% of which appear only once. This receptor was taken from a man younger than 35 in good health. This chain links TRBV11-2 with TRBJ2-1, with 9 bases identical to TRBD1. Sequencing was carried out using blood. The CDR3 spells CASSLTGQGPYNEQFF. The CDR3 coding sequence is TGTGCCAGCAGCTTAACGGGACAGGGTCCGTACAATGAGCAGTTCTTC.